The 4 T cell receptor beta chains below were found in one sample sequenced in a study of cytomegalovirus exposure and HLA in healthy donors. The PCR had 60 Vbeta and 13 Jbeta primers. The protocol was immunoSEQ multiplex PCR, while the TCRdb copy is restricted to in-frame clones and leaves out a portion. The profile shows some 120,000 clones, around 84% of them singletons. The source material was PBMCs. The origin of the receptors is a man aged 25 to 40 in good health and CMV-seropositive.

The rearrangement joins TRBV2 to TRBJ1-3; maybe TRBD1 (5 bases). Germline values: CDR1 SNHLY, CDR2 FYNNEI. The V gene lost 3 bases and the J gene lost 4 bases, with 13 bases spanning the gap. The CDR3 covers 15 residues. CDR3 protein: CASSEVPGQGNTIYF. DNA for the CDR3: TGTGCCAGCAGTGAGGTTCCAGGGCAAGGAAACACCATATATTTT.

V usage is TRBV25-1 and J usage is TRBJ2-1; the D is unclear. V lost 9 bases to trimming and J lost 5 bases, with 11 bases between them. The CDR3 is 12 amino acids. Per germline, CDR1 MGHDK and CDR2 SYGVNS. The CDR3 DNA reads TGTGCCAGTTTAACTGATGACAATGAGCAGTTCTTC. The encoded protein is CASLTDDNEQFF. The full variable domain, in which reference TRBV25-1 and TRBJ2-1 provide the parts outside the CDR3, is EADIYQTPRYLVIGTGKKITLECSQTMGHDKMYWYQQDPGMELHLIHYSYGVNSTEKGDLSSESTVSRIRTEHFPLTLESARPSHTSQYLCASLTDDNEQFFGPGTRLTVL.

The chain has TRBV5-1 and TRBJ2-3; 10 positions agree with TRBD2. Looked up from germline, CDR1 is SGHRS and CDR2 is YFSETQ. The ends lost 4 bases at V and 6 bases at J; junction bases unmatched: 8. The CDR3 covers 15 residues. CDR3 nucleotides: TGCGCCAGCAGCATAAGGACTAGCGGAGTGGATACGCAGTATTTT. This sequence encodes CASSIRTSGVDTQYF.

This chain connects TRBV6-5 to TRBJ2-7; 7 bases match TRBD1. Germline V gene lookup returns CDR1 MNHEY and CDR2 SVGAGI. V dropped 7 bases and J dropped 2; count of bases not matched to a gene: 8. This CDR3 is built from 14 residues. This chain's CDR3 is CASTAHRGTYEQYF. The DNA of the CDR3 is TGTGCCAGCACCGCCCACAGGGGAACCTACGAGCAGTACTTC.